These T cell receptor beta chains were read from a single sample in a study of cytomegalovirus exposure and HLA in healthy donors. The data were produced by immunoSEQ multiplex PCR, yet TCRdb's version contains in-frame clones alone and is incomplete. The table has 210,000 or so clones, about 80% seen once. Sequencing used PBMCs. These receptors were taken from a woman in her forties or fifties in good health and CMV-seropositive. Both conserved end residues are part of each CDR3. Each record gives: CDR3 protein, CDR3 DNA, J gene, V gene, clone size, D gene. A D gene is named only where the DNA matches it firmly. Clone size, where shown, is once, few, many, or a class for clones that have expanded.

CDR3aa: CASSSMGGGEQYF
CDR3nt: TGTGCCAGCAGCTCAATGGGGGGAGGCGAGCAGTACTTC
j_gene: TRBJ2-7
v_gene: TRBV6-6
abundance: -
d_gene: -

CDR3aa: CASSLVAGSHEQFF
CDR3nt: TGTGCCAGCAGCTTAGTAGCAGGGTCCCATGAGCAGTTCTTC
j_gene: TRBJ2-1
v_gene: TRBV7-6
abundance: -
d_gene: -

CDR3aa: CASSPGTGLVTQYF
CDR3nt: TGTGCCAGCAGCCCCGGGACAGGGTTGGTGACCCAGTACTTC
j_gene: TRBJ2-5
v_gene: TRBV7-6
abundance: -
d_gene: TRBD1

CDR3aa: CAISVGQGAGTDTQYF
CDR3nt: TGTGCCATCAGTGTAGGCCAGGGGGCTGGTACAGATACGCAGTATTTT
j_gene: TRBJ2-3
v_gene: TRBV10-3
abundance: -
d_gene: TRBD1

CDR3aa: CASSVLPGRLAFF
CDR3nt: TGTGCCAGCAGCGTTCTACCTGGGAGGTTGGCTTTCTTT
j_gene: TRBJ1-1
v_gene: TRBV9
abundance: many
d_gene: -

CDR3aa: CASSDSGRGKNTEAFF
CDR3nt: TGTGCCAGCAGTGACTCGGGCAGGGGGAAGAACACTGAAGCTTTCTTT
j_gene: TRBJ1-1
v_gene: TRBV6-4
abundance: -
d_gene: TRBD1

CDR3aa: CASSPNRESAGYTF
CDR3nt: TGCGCCAGCAGCCCGAACCGGGAATCCGCTGGCTACACCTTC
j_gene: TRBJ1-2
v_gene: TRBV5-1
abundance: -
d_gene: -

CDR3aa: CASSDTAFEEAFF
CDR3nt: TGTGCCAGCAGTGATACTGCTTTCGAGGAAGCTTTCTTT
j_gene: TRBJ1-1
v_gene: TRBV6-1
abundance: few
d_gene: -

CDR3aa: CASRKDRAAGNTIYF
CDR3nt: TGTGCCAGCAGGAAGGACAGGGCGGCTGGAAACACCATATATTTT
j_gene: TRBJ1-3
v_gene: TRBV2
abundance: -
d_gene: TRBD1

CDR3aa: CASSLAGDRYNSPLHF
CDR3nt: TGCGCCAGCAGCTTGGCGGGGGACCGGTATAATTCACCCCTCCACTTT
j_gene: TRBJ1-6
v_gene: TRBV5-1
abundance: -
d_gene: -

CDR3aa: CASSQVRGDSYEQYF
CDR3nt: TGCGCCAGCAGCCAAGTGCGGGGGGACTCCTACGAGCAGTACTTC
j_gene: TRBJ2-7
v_gene: TRBV4-3
abundance: -
d_gene: TRBD2

CDR3aa: CASTMGPSSSGNTIYF
CDR3nt: TGTGCCAGCACAATGGGGCCTTCAAGCTCTGGAAACACCATATATTTT
j_gene: TRBJ1-3
v_gene: TRBV2
abundance: -
d_gene: -

CDR3aa: CASRQSSYEQYF
CDR3nt: TGTGCCAGCAGACAGAGCTCCTACGAGCAGTACTTC
j_gene: TRBJ2-7
v_gene: TRBV28
abundance: once
d_gene: -

CDR3aa: CASSSTGDRGRYEQYF
CDR3nt: TGTGCCAGCTCGTCAACGGGGGACAGGGGGCGTTACGAGCAGTACTTC
j_gene: TRBJ2-7
v_gene: TRBV28
abundance: -
d_gene: TRBD1